This T cell receptor beta chain comes out of a study of T cells in Graves' hyperthyroidism and ophthalmopathy. This clonotype was counted only a few times. TCR beta CDR3 regions were amplified from RNA. First-round RT-PCR with HTBI primers amplified the TCR CDR3 region. Via MiXCR, TCRdb re-called the multiplex PCR reads, giving one row per CDR3 protein. The table has 250,000 to 350,000 distinct CDR3 sequences, 16% seen once. Aged 18 to 65, the patients had hyperthyroidism that was newly diagnosed and had lasted under 2 months. The CDR3 extends over 14 amino acids. The V gene lost 7 bases and the J gene lost 8 bases, with 20 bases spanning the gap. Per germline, CDR1 LNHDA and CDR2 SQIVND (reference sequence).

The receptor's source is a man aged 30 to 45 with Graves' hyperthyroidism. This chain uses TRBV19 with TRBJ1-2; weak D call: TRBD1 (6 bases). Material: blood. The CDR3 protein is CASTGRGRTGGYTF. Here the CDR3 DNA reads TGTGCCAGTACCGGAAGGGGGAGGACGGGAGGCTACACCTTC.